The sequence of this T cell receptor (beta chain) was determined in a study of CD8 T cells in Susac syndrome. This clonotype was counted a few times. Germline V CDR1 and CDR2: MDHEN, SYDVKM. The CDR3 has 11 residues. Trimming cost V 6 bases and J 2 bases, with 5 bases left between them. With random hexamers, reverse transcription was performed on roughly 0.45 to 1 ug of RNA. TCR beta CDR3 was amplified by immunoSEQ multiplex PCR. This amplification extended across 54 Vbeta and 13 Jbeta segments. TCRdb re-called the immunoSEQ multiplex PCR reads through MiXCR, storing one row per CDR3 protein. The sample carries about 160,000 distinct CDR3 sequences, about 90% recorded once.

The TCR comes from a human donor in good health. The chain is built from TRBV28 and TRBJ2-7; D uncertain. Sample: CD4+ T cells from PBMCs. The CDR3 DNA follows: TGTGCCAGCAGCTCAGCCTACGAGCAGTACTTC. It encodes CASSSAYEQYF.